This TCR beta chain is drawn from a study of naive and memory T cell subsets. Trimming shortened V by 0 bases and J by 2 bases, and 10 bases separated the two germline ends. CDR1 is SGHDT, CDR2 YYEEEE, per germline. The CDR3 has 15 residues. About this clonotype itself: What it binds is not known.

Overall study results and limits: The RNA method is potentially sensitive to activation and differentiation changes.

The SP2 primer and nested alpha and beta constant region primers amplified ligated cDNA in four rounds. For blood and skin samples, reverse transcription used TCR alpha and beta constant primers. TCRdb passed the UMI-ligation and nested PCR reads through MiXCR, listing each CDR3 protein once. Among tens of thousands of distinct CDR3 sequences listed, 4% to 6.5% were seen once. TCR cDNA received a 3' ligated oligonucleotide that carried a UMI. RNA was extracted from over 2 ml of whole blood of healthy adults. Unsorted total RNA, 1 to 1000 ng, was DNase treated before reverse transcription. The clonotype was recovered from an adult in good health. The V and J genes are TRBV5-6 and TRBJ2-3, with unresolved D. The sample consisted of blood. This chain's CDR3 is CASSLDGPYTDTQYF. The CDR3 DNA follows: TGTGCCAGCAGCTTGGATGGACCATACACAGATACGCAGTATTTT.